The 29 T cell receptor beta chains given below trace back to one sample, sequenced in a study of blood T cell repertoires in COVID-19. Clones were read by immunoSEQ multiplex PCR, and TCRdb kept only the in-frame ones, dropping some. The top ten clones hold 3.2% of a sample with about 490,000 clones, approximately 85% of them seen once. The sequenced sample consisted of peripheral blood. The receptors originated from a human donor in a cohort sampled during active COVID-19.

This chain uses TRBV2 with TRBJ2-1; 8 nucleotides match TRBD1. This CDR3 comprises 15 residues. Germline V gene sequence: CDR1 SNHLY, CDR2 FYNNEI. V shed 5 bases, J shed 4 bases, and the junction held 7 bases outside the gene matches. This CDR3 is CASSQDRAGYNEQFF. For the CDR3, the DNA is TGTGCCAGCAGTCAGGACAGGGCGGGGTACAATGAGCAGTTCTTC.

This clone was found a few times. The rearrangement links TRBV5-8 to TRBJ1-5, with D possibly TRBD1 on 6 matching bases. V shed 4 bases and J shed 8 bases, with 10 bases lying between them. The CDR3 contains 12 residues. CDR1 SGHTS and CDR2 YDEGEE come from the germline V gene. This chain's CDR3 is CASSPGTKPQHF. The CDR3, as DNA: TGTGCCAGCAGCCCCGGGACAAAGCCCCAGCATTTT.

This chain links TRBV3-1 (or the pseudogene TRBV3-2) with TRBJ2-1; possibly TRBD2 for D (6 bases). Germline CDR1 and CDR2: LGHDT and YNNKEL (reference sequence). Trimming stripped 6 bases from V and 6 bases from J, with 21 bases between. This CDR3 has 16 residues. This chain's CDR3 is CASSPQWAGTPNEQFF. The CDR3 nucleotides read TGTGCCAGCAGTCCCCAATGGGCGGGGACCCCCAATGAGCAGTTCTTC.

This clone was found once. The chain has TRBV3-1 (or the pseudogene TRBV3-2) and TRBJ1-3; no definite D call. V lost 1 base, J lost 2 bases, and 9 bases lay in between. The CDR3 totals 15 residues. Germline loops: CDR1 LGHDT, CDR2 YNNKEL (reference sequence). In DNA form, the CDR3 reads TGTGCCAGCAGCCAAGGTCGCAGCGCTGGAAACACCATATATTTT. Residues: CASSQGRSAGNTIYF.

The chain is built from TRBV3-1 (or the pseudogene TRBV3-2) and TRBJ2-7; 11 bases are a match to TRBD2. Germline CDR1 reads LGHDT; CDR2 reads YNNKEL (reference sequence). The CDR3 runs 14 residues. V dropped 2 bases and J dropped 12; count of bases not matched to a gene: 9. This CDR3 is CASSQPGLAEIRYF. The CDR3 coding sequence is TGTGCCAGCAGCCAACCGGGACTAGCGGAGATACGGTACTTC.

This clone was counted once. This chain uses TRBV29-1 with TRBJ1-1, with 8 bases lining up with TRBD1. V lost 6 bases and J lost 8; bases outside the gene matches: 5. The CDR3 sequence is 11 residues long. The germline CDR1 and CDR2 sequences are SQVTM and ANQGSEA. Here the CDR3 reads CSVSGGAEAFF. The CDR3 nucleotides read TGCAGCGTGTCAGGGGGCGCGGAAGCTTTCTTT.

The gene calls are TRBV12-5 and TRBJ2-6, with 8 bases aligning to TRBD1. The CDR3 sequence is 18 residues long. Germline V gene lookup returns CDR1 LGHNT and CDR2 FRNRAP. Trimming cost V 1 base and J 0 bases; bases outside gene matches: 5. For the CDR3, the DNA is TGTGCTAGTGGTTTGGGCCGGGACAGGAACTCTGGGGCCAACGTCCTGACTTTC. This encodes CASGLGRDRNSGANVLTF.

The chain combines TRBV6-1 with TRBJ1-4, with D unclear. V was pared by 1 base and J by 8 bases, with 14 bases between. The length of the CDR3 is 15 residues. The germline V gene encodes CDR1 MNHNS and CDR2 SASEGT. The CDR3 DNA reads TGTGCCAGCAGTGAAGATGTCCAAAAGAGGGAAAAACTGTTTTTT. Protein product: CASSEDVQKREKLFF.

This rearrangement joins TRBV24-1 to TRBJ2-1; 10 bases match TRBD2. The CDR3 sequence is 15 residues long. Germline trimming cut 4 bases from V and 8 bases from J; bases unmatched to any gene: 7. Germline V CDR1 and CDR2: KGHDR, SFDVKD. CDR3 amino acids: CATSDAGLASDEQFF. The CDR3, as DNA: TGTGCCACCAGTGACGCGGGACTAGCGTCGGATGAGCAGTTCTTC.

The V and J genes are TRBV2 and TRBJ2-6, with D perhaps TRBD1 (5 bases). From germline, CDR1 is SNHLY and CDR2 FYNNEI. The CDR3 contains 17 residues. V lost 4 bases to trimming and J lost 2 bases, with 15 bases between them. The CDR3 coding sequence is TGTGCCAGCAGTGTGAGGACAAATAAACCTGGGGCCAACGTCCTGACTTTC. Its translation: CASSVRTNKPGANVLTF.

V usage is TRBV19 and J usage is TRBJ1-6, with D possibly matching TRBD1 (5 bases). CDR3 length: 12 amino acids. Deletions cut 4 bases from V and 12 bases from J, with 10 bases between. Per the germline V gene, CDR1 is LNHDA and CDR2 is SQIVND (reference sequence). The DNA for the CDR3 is TGTGCCAGTAGTACAGGGATCCGACCCCTCCACTTT. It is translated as CASSTGIRPLHF.

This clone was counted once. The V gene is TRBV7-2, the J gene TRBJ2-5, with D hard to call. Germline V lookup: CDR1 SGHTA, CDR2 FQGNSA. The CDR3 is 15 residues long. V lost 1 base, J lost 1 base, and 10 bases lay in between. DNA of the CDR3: TGTGCCAGCAGCTTAGTTCGAGGATTCCAAGAGACCCAGTACTTC. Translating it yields CASSLVRGFQETQYF.

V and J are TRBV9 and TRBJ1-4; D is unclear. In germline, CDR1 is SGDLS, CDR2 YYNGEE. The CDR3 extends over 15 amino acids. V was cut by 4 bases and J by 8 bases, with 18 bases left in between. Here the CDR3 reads CASSSGLLAREKLFF. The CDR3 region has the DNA TGTGCCAGCAGCTCTGGACTCCTAGCGCGCGAAAAACTGTTTTTT. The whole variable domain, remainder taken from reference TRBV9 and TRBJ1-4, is DSGVTQTPKHLITATGQRVTLRCSPRSGDLSVYWYQQSLDQGLQFLIQYYNGEERAKGNILERFSAQQFPDLHSELNLSSLELGDSALYFCASSSGLLAREKLFFGSGTQLSVL.

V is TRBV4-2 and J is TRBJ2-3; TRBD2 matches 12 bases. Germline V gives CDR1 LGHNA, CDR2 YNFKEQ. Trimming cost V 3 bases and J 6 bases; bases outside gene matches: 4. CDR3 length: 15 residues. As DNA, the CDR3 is TGTGCCAGCAGCCAGACTAGCGGGAGTTCGGATACGCAGTATTTT. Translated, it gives CASSQTSGSSDTQYF.

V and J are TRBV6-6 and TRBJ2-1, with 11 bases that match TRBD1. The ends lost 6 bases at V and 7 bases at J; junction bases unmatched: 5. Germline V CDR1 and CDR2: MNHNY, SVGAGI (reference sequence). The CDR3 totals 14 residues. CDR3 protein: CASSRGQGGNEQFF. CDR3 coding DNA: TGTGCCAGCAGCAGGGGACAGGGGGGTAATGAGCAGTTCTTC.

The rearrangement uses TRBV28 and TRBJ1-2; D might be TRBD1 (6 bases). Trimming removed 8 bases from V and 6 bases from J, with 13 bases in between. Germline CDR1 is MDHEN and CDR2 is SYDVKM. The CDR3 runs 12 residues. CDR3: CASGSQGDGYTF. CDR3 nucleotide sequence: TGTGCCAGCGGATCACAGGGTGATGGCTACACCTTC.

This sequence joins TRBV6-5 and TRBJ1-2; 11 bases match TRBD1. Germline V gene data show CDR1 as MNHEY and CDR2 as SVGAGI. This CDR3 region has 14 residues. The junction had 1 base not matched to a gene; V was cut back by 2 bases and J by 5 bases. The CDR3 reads CASSYGDRGYGYTF. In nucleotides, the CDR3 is TGTGCCAGCAGTTACGGGGACAGGGGGTATGGCTACACCTTC.

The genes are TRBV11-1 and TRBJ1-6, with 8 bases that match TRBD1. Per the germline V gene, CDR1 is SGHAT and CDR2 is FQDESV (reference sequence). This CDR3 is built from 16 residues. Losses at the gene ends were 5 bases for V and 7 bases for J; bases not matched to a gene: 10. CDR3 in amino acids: CASSADRGRGNSPLHF. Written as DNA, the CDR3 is TGTGCCAGCAGCGCCGACAGGGGACGCGGGAATTCACCCCTCCACTTT.

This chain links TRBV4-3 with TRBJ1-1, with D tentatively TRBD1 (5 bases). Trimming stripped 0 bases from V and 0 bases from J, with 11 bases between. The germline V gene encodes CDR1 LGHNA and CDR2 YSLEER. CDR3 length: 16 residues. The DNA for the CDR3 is TGCGCCAGCAGCCAAGATCGTGGCAGGGTGAACACTGAAGCTTTCTTT. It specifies CASSQDRGRVNTEAFF.

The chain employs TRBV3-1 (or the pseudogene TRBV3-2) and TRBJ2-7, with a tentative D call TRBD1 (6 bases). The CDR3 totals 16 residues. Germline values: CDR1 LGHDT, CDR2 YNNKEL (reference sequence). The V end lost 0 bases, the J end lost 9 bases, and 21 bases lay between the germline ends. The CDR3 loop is CASSQDPNNRAPGQYF. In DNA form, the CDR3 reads TGTGCCAGCAGCCAAGATCCAAACAACAGGGCCCCAGGGCAGTACTTC.

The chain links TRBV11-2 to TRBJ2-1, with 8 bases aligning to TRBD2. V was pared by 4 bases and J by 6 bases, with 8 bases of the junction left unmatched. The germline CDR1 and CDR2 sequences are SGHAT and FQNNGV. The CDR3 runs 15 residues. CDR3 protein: CASSWTVRGGNEQFF. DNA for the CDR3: TGTGCCAGCAGCTGGACAGTCCGGGGGGGCAATGAGCAGTTCTTC.

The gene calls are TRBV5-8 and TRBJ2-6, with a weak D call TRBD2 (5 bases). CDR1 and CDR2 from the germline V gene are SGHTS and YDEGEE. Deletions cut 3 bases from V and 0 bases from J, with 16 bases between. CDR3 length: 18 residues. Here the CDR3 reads CASSSGWTVSSGANVLTF. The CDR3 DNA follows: TGTGCCAGCAGCTCGGGATGGACGGTGAGCTCTGGGGCCAACGTCCTGACTTTC.

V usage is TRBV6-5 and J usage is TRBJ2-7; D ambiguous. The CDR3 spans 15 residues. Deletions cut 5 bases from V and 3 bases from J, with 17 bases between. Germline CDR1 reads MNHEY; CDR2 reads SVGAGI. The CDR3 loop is CASSHQPAPGYEQYF. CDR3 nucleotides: TGTGCCAGCAGTCACCAACCAGCCCCAGGCTACGAGCAGTACTTC.

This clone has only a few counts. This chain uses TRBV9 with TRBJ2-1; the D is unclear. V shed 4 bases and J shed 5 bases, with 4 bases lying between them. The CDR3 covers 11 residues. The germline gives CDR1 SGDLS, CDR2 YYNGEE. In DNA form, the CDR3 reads TGTGCCAGCAGCCCCAACAATGAGCAGTTCTTC. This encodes CASSPNNEQFF.

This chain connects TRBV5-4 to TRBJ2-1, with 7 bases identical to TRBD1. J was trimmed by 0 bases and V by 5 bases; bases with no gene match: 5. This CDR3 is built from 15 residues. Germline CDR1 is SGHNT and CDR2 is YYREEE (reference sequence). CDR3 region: CASRPGGISYNEQFF. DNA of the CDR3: TGTGCCAGCAGGCCAGGGGGAATCTCCTACAATGAGCAGTTCTTC.

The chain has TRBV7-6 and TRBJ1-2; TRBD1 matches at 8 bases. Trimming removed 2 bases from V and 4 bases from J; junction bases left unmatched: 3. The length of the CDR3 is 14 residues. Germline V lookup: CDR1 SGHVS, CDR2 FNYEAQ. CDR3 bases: TGTGCCAGCAGCTTAACAGACAGGGGCTATGGCTACACCTTC. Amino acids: CASSLTDRGYGYTF. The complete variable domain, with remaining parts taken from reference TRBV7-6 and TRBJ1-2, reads GAGVSQSPRYKVTKRGQDVALRCDPISGHVSLYWYRQALGQGPEFLTYFNYEAQQDKSGLPNDRFSAERPEGSISTLTIQRTEQRDSAMYRCASSLTDRGYGYTFGSGTRLTVV.

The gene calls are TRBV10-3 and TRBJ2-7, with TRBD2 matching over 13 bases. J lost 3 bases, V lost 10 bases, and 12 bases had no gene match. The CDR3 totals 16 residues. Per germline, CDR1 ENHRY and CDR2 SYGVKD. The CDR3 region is CATRAGGLAGYYEQYF. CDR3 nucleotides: TGTGCCACCCGGGCAGGGGGACTAGCGGGATACTACGAGCAGTACTTC.

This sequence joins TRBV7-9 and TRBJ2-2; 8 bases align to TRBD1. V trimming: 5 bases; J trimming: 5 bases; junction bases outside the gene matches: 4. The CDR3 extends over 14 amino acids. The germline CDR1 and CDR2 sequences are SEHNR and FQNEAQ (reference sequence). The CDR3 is CASSPDRETGELFF. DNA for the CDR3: TGTGCCAGCAGCCCGGACAGGGAAACCGGGGAGCTGTTTTTT.

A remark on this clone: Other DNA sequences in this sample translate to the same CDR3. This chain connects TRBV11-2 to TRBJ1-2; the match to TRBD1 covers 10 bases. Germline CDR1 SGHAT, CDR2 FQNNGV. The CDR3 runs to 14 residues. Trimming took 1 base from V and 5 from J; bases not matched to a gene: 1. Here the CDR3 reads CASSLGTGGYGYTF. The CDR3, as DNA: TGTGCCAGCAGCTTAGGGACAGGGGGATATGGCTACACCTTC.